The T cell receptor beta chain described here comes from a study of blood T cell repertoires in COVID-19. Study as a whole: Acute and convalescent COVID-19 specimens originated in the United States, Italy and Spain. T cells, B-cell-depleted T cells, or PBMCs provided the cDNA or gDNA that served as material.

Per the original data handling: Estimation of nucleated cell counts was performed using reference gene primer amplification. The table came from immunoSEQ multiplex PCR; TCRdb's copy has only in-frame clones and leaves some out. V, J and clone size derive from that table, while D and trimming were established from the DNA sequence. The sample contains about 170,000 clones, around four fifths of which appear only once. Per the germline V gene, CDR1 is LNHDA and CDR2 is SQIVND (reference sequence). Unmatched junction bases numbered 13, after V lost 3 bases and J lost 4 bases. This CDR3 comprises 18 residues.

V usage is TRBV19 and J usage is TRBJ1-5; TRBD1 agrees at 9 bases. The sample comprised peripheral blood. The sequence was obtained from a woman in her seventies who had recovered from COVID-19. CDR3 in amino acids: CASSMVEGTGFWNQPQHF. The CDR3 DNA reads as TGTGCCAGTAGTATGGTCGAGGGGACAGGGTTTTGGAATCAGCCCCAGCATTTT.